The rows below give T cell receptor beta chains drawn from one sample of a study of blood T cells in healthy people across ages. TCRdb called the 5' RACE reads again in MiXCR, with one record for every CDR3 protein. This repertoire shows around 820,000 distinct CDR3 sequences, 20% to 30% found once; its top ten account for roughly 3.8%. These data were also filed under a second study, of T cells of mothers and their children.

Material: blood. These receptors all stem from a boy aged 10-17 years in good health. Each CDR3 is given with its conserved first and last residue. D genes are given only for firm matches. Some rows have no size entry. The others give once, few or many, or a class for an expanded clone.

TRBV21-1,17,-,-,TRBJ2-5,TGTGCCAGCAGCAAAGAGCATAGCGGGGGGGTCGGGGAGACCCAGTACTTC,CASSKEHSGGVGETQYF
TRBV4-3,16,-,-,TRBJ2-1,TGCGCCAGCAGCCAAGATCTATTGGGACCCAATAATGAGCAGTTCTTC,CASSQDLLGPNNEQFF
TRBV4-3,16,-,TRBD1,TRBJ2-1,TGCGCCAGCAGCCAAGCGGGACAGAACCTCTTCAATGAGCAGTTCTTC,CASSQAGQNLFNEQFF
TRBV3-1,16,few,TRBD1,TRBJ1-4,TGTGCCAGCAGCCAGCACGATAACAGGGGGAATGAAAAACTGTTTTTT,CASSQHDNRGNEKLFF
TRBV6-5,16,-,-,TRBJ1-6,TGTGCCAGCAGTTACTGGGTGGGGGGATATAATTCACCCCTCCACTTT,CASSYWVGGYNSPLHF
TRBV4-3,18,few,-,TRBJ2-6,TGCGCCAGCAGCCCAGGTCCGGGGGCAAGCTCTGGGGCCAACGTCCTGACTTTC,CASSPGPGASSGANVLTF
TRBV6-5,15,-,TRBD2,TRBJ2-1,TGTGCCAGTAGCGGGAGGTTCAATAAATTTGATGAGCAGTTCTTC,CASSGRFNKFDEQFF
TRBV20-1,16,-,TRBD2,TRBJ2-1,TGCAGTGCTAGCGACCTAGCGGGAGTATCGGGCAATGAGCAGTTCTTC,CSASDLAGVSGNEQFF
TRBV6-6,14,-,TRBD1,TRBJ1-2,TGTGCCAGCAGTTACTCGGGACAGACCTATGGCTACACCTTC,CASSYSGQTYGYTF
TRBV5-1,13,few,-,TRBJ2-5,TGCGCCAGCAGCTCTAGCACCGGGGAGACCCAGTACTTC,CASSSSTGETQYF
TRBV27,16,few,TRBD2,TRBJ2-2,TGTGCCAGCAGTGCCCCCGGGCGGGGGGGCTTCGGGGAGCTGTTTTTT,CASSAPGRGGFGELFF
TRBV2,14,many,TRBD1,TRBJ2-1,TGTGCCAGCAACAGGGGGAGAGGTAGGAATGAGCAGTTCTTC,CASNRGRGRNEQFF
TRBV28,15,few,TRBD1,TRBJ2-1,TGTGCCAGCAGGAAACAGGGGTGGTCCTACAATGAGCAGTTCTTC,CASRKQGWSYNEQFF
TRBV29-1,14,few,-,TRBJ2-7,TGCAGCGTTGAAGTGCAAGGGAACTCCTACGAGCAGTACTTC,CSVEVQGNSYEQYF
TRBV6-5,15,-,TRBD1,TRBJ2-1,TGTGCCAGCAGGGGGTACAAGACAGGGGTAAATGAGCAGTTCTTC,CASRGYKTGVNEQFF
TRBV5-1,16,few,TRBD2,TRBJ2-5,TGCGCCAGCAGCACGGCTGCGGGGGGGCCGAAAGAGACCCAGTACTTC,CASSTAAGGPKETQYF
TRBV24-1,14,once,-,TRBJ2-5,TGTGCCACCAGTGATTTGTACGGCTCAGAGACCCAGTACTTC,CATSDLYGSETQYF
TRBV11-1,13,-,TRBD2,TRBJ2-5,TGTGCCAGCAGCCTAACTAGCGCGGAGACCCAGTACTTC,CASSLTSAETQYF
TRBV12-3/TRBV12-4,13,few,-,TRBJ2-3,TGTGCCAGCAGGGAGACAGGCACAGATACGCAGTATTTT,CASRETGTDTQYF
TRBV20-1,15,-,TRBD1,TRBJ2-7,TGCAGTGCTAGAGGACGGACAGGGAAAAACTACGAGCAGTACTTC,CSARGRTGKNYEQYF
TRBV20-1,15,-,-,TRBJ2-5,TGCAGTGCTAGAGGGCGGGACAGTGCTCAAGAGACCCAGTACTTC,CSARGRDSAQETQYF
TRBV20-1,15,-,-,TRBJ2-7,TGCAGTGCTAGAGATCCGGGGAAAAGCTCCTACGAGCAGTACTTC,CSARDPGKSSYEQYF
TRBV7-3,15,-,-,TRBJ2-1,TGTGCCAGCAGCCCTGGGATTGGGTATGATAATGAGCAGTTCTTC,CASSPGIGYDNEQFF
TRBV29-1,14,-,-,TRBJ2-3,TGCAGCGTTGAGTCTACGACTAGCACAGATACGCAGTATTTT,CSVESTTSTDTQYF
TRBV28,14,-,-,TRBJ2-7,TGTGCCAGCAGTTTCTCCGTGGGTGGCTACGAGCAGTACTTC,CASSFSVGGYEQYF
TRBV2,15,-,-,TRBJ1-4,TGTGCCAGCAGTGAAGGTCGAACAGGGCGTGAAAAACTGTTTTTT,CASSEGRTGREKLFF
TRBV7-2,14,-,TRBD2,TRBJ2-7,TGTGCCAGCAGCTGGGGACTAGCGGGAGACGAGCAGTACTTC,CASSWGLAGDEQYF
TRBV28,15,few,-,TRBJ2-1,TGTGCCAGCAGTTCCCGGGACTTGCCCTACAATGAGCAGTTCTTC,CASSSRDLPYNEQFF
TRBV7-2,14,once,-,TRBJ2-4,TGTGCCAGCAGCCCAGGGAGGAGCGAGGGCATTCAGTACTTC,CASSPGRSEGIQYF
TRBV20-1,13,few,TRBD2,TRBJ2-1,TGCAGTGCTAGGAGCGGGGACTACAATGAGCAGTTCTTC,CSARSGDYNEQFF
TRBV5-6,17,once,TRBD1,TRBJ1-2,TGTGCCAGCAGCCTACGGGACAGGTTAAGAGCTAACTATGGCTACACCTTC,CASSLRDRLRANYGYTF
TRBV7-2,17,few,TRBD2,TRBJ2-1,TGTGCCAGCAGCGCAAGGGCAACTAGCGGGAGGGGTAATGAGCAGTTCTTC,CASSARATSGRGNEQFF
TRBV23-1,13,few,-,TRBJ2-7,TGCGCCAGCAGTCCCCCCTTGCGGAACGAGCAGTACTTC,CASSPPLRNEQYF
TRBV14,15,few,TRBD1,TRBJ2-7,TGTGCCAGCAGCCGACCCGGGACAGGGGTCATTGAGCAGTACTTC,CASSRPGTGVIEQYF
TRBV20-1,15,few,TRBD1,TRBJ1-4,TGCAGTGCTAGAGAAAAGGGGGCGTACAATGAAAAACTGTTTTTT,CSAREKGAYNEKLFF
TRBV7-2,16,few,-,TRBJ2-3,TGTGCCAGCAGCCCAGGGGTCGAGCGGTTCACAGATACGCAGTATTTT,CASSPGVERFTDTQYF
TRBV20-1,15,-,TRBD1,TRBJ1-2,TGCAGTGCTAGAGTCCCCCTCCCGGGACAGCGGATACACACCTTC,CSARVPLPGQRIHTF
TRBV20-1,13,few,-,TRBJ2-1,TGCAGTGCTAGAGATCTAGTGGGCCTTGAGCAGTTCTTC,CSARDLVGLEQFF
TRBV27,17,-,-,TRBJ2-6,TGTGCCAGCAGCCCGGGTCTGGGGCGTTCTGGGGCCAACGTCCTGACTTTC,CASSPGLGRSGANVLTF
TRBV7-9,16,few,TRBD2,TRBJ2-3,TGTGCCAGCAGCCCCCCTCGGGGGGACGGGGCAGATACGCAGTATTTT,CASSPPRGDGADTQYF